This T cell receptor beta chain was sequenced in a study of blood T cell repertoires in COVID-19. V shed 1 base and J shed 3 bases, with 12 bases lying between them. Germline CDR1 SEHNR, CDR2 FQNEAQ (reference sequence). This CDR3 contains 15 residues. Seattle researchers signed up patients amid active infection and tracked them longitudinally. Original processing notes: Estimation of nucleated cell counts was performed using reference gene primer amplification. The protocol was immunoSEQ multiplex PCR, while the TCRdb copy is restricted to in-frame clones and leaves out a portion. V, J and clone size are taken as reported in that table, and D and trimming were inferred from the DNA itself. The sample has around 190,000 clones, around nine tenths seen once; the top ten hold roughly 19%.

The chain recombines TRBV7-9 with TRBJ1-2; D is undetermined. This TCR was sampled from a man in his fifties with COVID-19, enrolled during active disease. The sample taken for sequencing was peripheral blood. CDR3 loop: CASSLGEAMDYGYTF. The DNA for the CDR3 is TGTGCCAGCAGCTTAGGCGAGGCCATGGACTATGGCTACACCTTC.